This T cell receptor beta chain is drawn from a study of regulatory T cells in long-lasting Graves disease. Study context: Persistent Graves' disease meant over 5 years of antithyroid drugs with positive TSH receptor antibodies. General study results and limits: Favored usage of TRBV28, TRBJ1-2 and TRBJ2-5 was recorded in persistent disease. Thyroid tissue was not sampled; only peripheral blood was.

Described time point: persistent/refractory GD, antithyroid drugs over 5 years with positive TRAb. With RNA extracted from PBMCs as input, the TCR library was made. In Xi'an, China, an endocrinology department was the source of patients. Both iRepertoire HTBI primers and Arm-PCR of CDR3 regions were used to build the TCR beta libraries. Each CDR3 protein gets one entry after TCRdb re-called the multiplex PCR reads with MiXCR. The table lists hundreds of thousands of distinct CDR3 sequences, roughly 22% of them singletons. The V and J ends lost 2 bases and 1 base respectively, with 15 bases between them. Germline-derived CDR1 and CDR2 are MNHEY and SVGAGI. The CDR3 runs 16 residues. Regarding this clonotype: Its antigen is undetermined. A read error is likely, as this CDR3 ends without the conserved phenylalanine or tryptophan.

The material was peripheral blood mononuclear cells (PBMCs), obtained when the disease was refractory, from a patient treated with antithyroid drugs. This receptor was obtained from a female donor with Graves disease. V is TRBV6-5 and J is TRBJ2-7, with a tentative D call TRBD1 (6 bases). CDR3 in DNA: TGTGCCAGCAGTTACCCACGGGACAAGGTGTCCTACGAGCAGTACCTC. Encoded protein: CASSYPRDKVSYEQYL.